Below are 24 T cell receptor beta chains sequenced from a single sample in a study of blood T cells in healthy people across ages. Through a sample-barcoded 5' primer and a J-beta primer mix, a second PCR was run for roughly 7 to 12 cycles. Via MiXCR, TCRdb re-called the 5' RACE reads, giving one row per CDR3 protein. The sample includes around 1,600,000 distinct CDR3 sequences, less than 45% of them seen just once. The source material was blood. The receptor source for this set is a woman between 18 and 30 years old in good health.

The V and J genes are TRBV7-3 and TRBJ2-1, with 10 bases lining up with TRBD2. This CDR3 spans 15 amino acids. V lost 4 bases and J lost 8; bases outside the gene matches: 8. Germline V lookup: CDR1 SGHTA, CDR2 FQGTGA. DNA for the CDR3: TGTGCCAGCAGCTCCCCCGGGACTAGCGCCCATGAGCAGTTCTTC. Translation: CASSSPGTSAHEQFF.

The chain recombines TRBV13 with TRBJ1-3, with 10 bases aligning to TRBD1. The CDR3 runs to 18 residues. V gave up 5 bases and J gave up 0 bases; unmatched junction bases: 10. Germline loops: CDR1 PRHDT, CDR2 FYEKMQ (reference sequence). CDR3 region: CASSVRQGATFSGNTIYF. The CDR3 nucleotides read TGTGCCAGCAGCGTCCGACAGGGGGCTACCTTCTCTGGAAACACCATATATTTT.

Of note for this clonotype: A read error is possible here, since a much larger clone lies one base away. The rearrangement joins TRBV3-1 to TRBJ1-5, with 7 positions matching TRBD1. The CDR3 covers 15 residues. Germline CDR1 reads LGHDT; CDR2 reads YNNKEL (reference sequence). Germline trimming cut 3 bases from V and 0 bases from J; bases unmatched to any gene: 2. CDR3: CASSQTGNSNQPQHF. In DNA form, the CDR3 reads TGTGCCAGCAGCCAGACAGGGAATAGCAATCAGCCCCAGCATTTT. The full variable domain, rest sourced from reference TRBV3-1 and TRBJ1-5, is DTAVSQTPKYLVTQMGNDKSIKCEQNLGHDTMYWYKQDSKKFLKIMFSYNNKELIINETVPNRFSPKSPDKAHLNLHINSLELGDSAVYFCASSQTGNSNQPQHFGDGTRLSIL.

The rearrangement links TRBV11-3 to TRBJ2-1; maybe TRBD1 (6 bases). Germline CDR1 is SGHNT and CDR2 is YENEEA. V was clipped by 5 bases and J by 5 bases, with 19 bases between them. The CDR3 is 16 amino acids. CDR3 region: CASSRGRGRADNEQFF. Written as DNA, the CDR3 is TGTGCCAGCAGCAGAGGCAGGGGAAGGGCCGACAATGAGCAGTTCTTC.

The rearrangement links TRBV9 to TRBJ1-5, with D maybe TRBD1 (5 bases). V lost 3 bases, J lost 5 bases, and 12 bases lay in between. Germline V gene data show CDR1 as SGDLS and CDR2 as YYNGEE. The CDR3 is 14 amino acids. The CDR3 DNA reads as TGTGCCAGCAGCGCCCGGGACCTCGATCAGCCCCAGCATTTT. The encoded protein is CASSARDLDQPQHF.

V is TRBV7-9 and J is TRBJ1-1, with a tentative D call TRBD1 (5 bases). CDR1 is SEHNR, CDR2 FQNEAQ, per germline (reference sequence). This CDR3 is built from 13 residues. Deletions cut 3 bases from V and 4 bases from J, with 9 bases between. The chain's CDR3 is CASSFSGITEAFF. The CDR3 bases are TGTGCCAGCAGCTTTTCAGGGATCACTGAAGCTTTCTTT.

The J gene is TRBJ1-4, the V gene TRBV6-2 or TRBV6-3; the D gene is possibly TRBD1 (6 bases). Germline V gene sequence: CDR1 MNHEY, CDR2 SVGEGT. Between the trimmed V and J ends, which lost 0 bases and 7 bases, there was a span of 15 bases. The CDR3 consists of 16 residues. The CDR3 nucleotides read TGTGCCAGCAGTTACTCCGCCGGGACAATCATTGAAAAACTGTTTTTT. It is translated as CASSYSAGTIIEKLFF.

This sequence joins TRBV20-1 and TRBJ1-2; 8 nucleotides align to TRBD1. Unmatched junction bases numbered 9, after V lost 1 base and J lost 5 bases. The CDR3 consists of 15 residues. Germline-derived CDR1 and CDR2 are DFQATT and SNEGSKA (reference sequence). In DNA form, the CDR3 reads TGCAGTGCTAGAGGGGTCAGGGGGCATAGGTATGGCTACACCTTC. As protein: CSARGVRGHRYGYTF.

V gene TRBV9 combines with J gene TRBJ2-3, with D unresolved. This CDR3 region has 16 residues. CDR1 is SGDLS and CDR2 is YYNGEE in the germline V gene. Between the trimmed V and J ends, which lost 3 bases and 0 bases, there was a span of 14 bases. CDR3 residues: CASSGHSFPSTDTQYF. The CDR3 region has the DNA TGTGCCAGCAGCGGACACAGTTTTCCTAGCACAGATACGCAGTATTTT.

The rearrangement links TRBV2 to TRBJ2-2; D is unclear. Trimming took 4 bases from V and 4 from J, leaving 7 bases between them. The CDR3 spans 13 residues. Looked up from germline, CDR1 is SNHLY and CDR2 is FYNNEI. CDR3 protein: CASSVDLTGELFF. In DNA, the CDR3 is TGTGCCAGCAGTGTCGACCTCACCGGGGAGCTGTTTTTT.

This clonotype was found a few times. Written as DNA, the CDR3 is TGTGCCAGCAGCACTAACACAGACTATGGCTACACCTTC. Its protein product is CASSTNTDYGYTF. This chain links TRBV7-9 with TRBJ1-2; no clear D gene. Trimming removed 5 bases at V and 3 bases at J, with 10 bases between. From germline, CDR1 is SEHNR and CDR2 FQNEAQ (reference sequence). The CDR3 covers 13 residues.

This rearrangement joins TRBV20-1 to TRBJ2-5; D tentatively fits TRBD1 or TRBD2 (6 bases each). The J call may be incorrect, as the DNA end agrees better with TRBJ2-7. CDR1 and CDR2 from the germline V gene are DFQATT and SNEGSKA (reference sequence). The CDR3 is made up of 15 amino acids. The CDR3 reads CSARERRGRGGEQYF. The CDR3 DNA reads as TGCAGTGCTAGAGAACGACGGGGGCGAGGGGGCGAGCAGTACTTC.

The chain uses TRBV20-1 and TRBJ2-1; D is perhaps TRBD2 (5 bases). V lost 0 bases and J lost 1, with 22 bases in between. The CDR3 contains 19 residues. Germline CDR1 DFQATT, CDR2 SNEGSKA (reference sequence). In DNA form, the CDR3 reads TGCAGTGCTAGAGATGACCCTAGCCGACCTTATACATCCTACAATGAGCAGTTCTTC. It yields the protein CSARDDPSRPYTSYNEQFF.

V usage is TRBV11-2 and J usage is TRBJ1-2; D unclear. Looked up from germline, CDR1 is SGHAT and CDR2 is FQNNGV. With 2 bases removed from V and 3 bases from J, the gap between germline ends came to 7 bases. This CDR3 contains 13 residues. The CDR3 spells CASSLSFDYGYTF. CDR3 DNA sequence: TGTGCCAGCAGCTTATCTTTTGACTATGGCTACACCTTC.

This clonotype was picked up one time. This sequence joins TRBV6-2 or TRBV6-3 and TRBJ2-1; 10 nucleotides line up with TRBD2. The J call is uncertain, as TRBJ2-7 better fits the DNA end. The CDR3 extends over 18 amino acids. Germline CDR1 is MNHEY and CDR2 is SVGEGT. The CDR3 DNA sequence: TGTGCCAGCAGTGGCCAGACTAGCGGGCATAGCTCCTACAATGAGCAGTACTTC. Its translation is CASSGQTSGHSSYNEQYF.

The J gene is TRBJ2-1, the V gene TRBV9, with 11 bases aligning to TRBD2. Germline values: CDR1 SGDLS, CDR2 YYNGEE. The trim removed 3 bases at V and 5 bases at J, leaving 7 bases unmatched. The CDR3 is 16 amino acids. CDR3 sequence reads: CASSGGSGRADNEQFF. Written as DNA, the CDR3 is TGTGCCAGCAGCGGAGGTAGCGGGAGGGCCGACAATGAGCAGTTCTTC.

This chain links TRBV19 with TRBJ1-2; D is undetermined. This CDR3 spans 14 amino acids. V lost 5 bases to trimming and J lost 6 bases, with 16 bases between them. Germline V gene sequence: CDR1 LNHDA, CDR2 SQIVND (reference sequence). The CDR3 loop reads CASSARRGWNGYTF. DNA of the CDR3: TGTGCCAGTAGTGCCCGACGAGGGTGGAATGGCTACACCTTC.

CDR3 loop: CASSKPRGSNYGYTF. The CDR3 nucleotides are TGTGCCAGCAGCAAACCCAGGGGTTCTAACTATGGCTACACCTTC. V and J are TRBV7-9 and TRBJ1-2; a weak D match, TRBD1 (6 bases). The CDR3 is 15 residues long. CDR1 is SEHNR, CDR2 FQNEAQ, per germline (reference sequence). Trimming stripped 5 bases from V and 0 bases from J, with 13 bases between.

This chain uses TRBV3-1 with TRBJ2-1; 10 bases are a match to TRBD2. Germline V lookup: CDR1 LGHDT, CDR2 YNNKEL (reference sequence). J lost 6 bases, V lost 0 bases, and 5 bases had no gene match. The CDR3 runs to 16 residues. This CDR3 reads CASSQEPSGSRNEQFF. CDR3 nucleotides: TGTGCCAGCAGCCAAGAGCCTAGCGGGAGTCGCAATGAGCAGTTCTTC.

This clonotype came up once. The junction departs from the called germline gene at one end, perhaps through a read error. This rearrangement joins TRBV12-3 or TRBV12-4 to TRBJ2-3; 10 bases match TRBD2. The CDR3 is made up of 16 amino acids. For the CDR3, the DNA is TGTGCCAGCAGTCCTCCAGCGGGGGGGCGTACAGATACGCGGTATTTT. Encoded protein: CASSPPAGGRTDTRYF.

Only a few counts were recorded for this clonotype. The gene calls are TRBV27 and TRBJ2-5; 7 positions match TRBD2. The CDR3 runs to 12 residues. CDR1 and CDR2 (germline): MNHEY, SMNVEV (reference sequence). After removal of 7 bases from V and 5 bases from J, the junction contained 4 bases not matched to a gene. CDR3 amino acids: CASKTGGETQYF. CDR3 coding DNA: TGTGCCAGCAAAACCGGGGGGGAGACCCAGTACTTC.

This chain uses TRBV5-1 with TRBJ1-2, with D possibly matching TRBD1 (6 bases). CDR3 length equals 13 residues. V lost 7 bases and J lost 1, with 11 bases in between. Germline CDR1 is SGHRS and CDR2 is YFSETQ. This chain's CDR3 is CASGRTDNYGYTF. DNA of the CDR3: TGCGCCAGCGGAAGGACAGATAACTATGGCTACACCTTC. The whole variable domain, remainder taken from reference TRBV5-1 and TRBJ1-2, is KAGVTQTPRYLIKTRGQQVTLSCSPISGHRSVSWYQQTPGQGLQFLFEYFSETQRNKGNFPGRFSGRQFSNSRSEMNVSTLELGDSALYLCASGRTDNYGYTFGSGTRLTVV.

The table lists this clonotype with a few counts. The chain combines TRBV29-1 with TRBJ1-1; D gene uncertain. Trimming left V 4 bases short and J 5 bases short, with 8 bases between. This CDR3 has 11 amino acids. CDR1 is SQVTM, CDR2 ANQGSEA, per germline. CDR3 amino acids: CSVVVGTEAFF. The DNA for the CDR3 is TGCAGCGTTGTGGTAGGGACTGAAGCTTTCTTT.

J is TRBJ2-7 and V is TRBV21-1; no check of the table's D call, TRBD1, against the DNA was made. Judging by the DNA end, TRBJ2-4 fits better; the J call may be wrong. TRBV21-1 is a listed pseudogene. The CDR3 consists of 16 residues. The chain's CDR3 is CASSSPGHLAKNIQYF. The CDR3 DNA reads TGTGCCAGCAGCTCCCCTGGACATCTAGCCAAAAACATTCAGTACTTC.